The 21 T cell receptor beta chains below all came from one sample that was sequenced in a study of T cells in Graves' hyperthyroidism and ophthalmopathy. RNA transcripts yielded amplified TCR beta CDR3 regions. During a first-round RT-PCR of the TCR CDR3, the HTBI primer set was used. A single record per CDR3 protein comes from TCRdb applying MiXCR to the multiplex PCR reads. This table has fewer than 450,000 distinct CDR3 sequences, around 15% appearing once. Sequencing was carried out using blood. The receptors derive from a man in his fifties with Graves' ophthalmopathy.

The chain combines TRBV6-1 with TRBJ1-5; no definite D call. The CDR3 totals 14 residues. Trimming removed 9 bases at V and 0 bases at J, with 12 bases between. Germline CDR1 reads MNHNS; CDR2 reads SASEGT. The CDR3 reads CASGSVYSNQPQHF. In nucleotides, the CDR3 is TGTGCCAGTGGGAGTGTGTATAGCAATCAGCCCCAGCATTTT.

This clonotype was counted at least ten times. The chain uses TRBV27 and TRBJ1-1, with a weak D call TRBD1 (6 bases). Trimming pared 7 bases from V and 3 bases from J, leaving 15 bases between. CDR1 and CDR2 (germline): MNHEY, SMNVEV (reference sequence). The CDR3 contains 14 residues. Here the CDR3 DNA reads TGTGCCAGCATGAGGGGGAGGGAAGACACTGAAGCTTTCTTT. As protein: CASMRGREDTEAFF.

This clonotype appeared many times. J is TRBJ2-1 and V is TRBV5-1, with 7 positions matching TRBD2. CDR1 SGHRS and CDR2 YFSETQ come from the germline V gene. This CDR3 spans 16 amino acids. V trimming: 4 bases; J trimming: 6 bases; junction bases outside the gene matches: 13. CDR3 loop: CASSRLLAATINEQFF. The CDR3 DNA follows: TGCGCCAGCAGCAGACTTCTAGCGGCCACAATCAATGAGCAGTTCTTC.

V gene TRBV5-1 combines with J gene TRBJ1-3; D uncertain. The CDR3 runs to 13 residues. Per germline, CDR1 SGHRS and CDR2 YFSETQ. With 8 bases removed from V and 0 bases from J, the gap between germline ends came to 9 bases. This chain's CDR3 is CARDGFSGNTIYF. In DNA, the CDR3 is TGCGCCAGAGACGGATTCTCTGGAAACACCATATATTTT.

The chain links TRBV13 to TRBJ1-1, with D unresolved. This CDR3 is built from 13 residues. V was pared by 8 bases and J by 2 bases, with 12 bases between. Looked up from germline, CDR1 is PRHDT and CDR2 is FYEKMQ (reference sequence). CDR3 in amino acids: CASEGRQNTEAFF. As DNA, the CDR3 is TGTGCCAGCGAGGGTCGGCAAAACACTGAAGCTTTCTTT.

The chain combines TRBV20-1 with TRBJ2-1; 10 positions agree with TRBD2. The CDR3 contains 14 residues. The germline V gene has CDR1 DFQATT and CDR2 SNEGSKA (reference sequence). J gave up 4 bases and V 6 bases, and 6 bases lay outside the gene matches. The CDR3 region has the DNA TGCAGTGCCAAACTAGCGGGAAAATACAATGAGCAGTTCTTC. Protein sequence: CSAKLAGKYNEQFF.

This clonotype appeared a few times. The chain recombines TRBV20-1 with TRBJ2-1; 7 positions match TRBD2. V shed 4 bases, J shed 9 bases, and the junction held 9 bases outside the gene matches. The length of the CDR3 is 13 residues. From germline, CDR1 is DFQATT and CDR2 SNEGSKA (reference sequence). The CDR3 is CSAKEGGESEQFF. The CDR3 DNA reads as TGCAGTGCTAAGGAGGGAGGGGAGAGTGAGCAGTTCTTC.

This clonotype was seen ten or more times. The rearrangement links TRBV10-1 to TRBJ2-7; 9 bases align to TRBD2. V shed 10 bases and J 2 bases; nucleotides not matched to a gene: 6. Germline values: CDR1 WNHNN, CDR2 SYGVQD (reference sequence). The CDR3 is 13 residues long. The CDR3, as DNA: TGCGCCAACCAGCGGGAGGTCCCCTACGAGCAGTACTTC. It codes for CANQREVPYEQYF.

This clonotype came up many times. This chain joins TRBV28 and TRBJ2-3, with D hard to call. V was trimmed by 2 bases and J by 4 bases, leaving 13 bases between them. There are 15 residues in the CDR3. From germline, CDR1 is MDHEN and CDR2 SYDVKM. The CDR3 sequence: CASSLDSGRPDTQYF. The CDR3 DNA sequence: TGTGCCAGCAGTTTAGATTCCGGACGGCCAGATACGCAGTATTTT.

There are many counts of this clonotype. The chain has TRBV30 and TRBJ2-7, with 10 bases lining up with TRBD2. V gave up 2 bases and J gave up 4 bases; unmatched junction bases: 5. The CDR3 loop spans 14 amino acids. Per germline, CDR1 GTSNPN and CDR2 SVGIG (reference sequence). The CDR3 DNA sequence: TGTGCCTGGAGTAAAGGACTAGCGGTATACGAGCAGTACTTC. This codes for CAWSKGLAVYEQYF.

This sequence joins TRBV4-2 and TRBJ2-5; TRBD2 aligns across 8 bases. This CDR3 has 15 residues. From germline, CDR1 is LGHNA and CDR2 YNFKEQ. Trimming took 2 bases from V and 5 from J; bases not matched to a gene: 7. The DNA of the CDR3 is TGTGCCAGCAGCCAAAGTCGGGAGGGCCGGGAGACCCAGTACTTC. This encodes CASSQSREGRETQYF.

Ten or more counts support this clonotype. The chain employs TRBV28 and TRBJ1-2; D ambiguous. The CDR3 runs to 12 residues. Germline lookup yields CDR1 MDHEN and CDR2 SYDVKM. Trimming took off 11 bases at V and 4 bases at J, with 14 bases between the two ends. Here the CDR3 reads CALSGFGYGYTF. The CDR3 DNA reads TGTGCCTTATCCGGGTTTGGCTATGGCTACACCTTC.

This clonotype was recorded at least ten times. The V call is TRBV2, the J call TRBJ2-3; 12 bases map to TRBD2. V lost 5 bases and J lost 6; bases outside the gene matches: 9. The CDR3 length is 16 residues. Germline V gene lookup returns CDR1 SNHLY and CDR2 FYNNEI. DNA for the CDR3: TGTGCCAGCAGTACCCTAGCGGGAGGGCCCGGGGATACGCAGTATTTT. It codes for CASSTLAGGPGDTQYF. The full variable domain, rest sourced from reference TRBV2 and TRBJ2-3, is EPEVTQTPSHQVTQMGQEVILRCVPISNHLYFYWYRQILGQKVEFLVSFYNNEISEKSEIFDDQFSVERPDGSNFTLKIRSTKLEDSAMYFCASSTLAGGPGDTQYFGPGTRLTVL.

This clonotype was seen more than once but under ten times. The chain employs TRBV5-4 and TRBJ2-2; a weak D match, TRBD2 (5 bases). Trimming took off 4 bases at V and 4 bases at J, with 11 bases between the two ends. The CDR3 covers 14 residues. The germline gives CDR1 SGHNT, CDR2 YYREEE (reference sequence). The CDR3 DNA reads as TGTGCCAGCAGCCGAGCGGAAGGCACCGGGGAGCTGTTTTTT. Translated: CASSRAEGTGELFF. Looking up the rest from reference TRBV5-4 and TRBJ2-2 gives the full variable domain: ETGVTQSPTHLIKTRGQQVTLRCSSQSGHNTVSWYQQALGQGPQFIFQYYREEENGRGNFPPRFSGLQFPNYSSELNVNALELDDSALYLCASSRAEGTGELFFGEGSRLTVL.

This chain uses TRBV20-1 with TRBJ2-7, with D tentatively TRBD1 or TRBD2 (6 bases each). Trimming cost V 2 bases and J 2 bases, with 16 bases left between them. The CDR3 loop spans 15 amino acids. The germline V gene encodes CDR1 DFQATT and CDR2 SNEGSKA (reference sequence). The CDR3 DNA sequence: TGCAGTGCTAGATCCGGGGGACACCCGACCTACGAGCAGTACTTC. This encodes CSARSGGHPTYEQYF.

The CDR3 reads CAIRTGGPEAFF. DNA for the CDR3: TGTGCCATCAGGACAGGGGGGCCTGAAGCTTTCTTT. The chain has TRBV10-3 and TRBJ1-1; 9 positions match TRBD1. The CDR3 length is 12 residues. J gave up 6 bases and V 6 bases, and 2 bases lay outside the gene matches. Per the germline V gene, CDR1 is ENHRY and CDR2 is SYGVKD.

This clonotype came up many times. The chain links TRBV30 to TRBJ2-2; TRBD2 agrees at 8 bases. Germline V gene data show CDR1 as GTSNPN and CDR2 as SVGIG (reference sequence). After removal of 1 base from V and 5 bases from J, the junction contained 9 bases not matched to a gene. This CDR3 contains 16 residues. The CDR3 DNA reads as TGTGCCTGGAGTGCTTTTAGCGGGATTGGAACCGGGGAGCTGTTTTTT. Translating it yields CAWSAFSGIGTGELFF.

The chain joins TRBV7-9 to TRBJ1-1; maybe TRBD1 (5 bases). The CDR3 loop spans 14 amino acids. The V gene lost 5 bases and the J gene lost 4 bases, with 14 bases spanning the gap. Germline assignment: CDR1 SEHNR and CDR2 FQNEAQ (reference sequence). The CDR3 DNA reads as TGTGCCAGCAGCCCCGGGGCAGCTGGCACTGAAGCTTTCTTT. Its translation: CASSPGAAGTEAFF. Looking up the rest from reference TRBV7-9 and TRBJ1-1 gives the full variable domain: DTGVSQNPRHKITKRGQNVTFRCDPISEHNRLYWYRQTLGQGPEFLTYFQNEAQLEKSRLLSDRFSAERPKGSFSTLEIQRTEQGDSAMYLCASSPGAAGTEAFFGQGTRLTVV.

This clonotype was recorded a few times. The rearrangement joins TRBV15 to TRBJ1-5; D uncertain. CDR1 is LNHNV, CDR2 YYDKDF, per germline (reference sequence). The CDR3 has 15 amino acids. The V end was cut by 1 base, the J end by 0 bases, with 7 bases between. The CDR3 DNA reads TGTGCCACCAGCAGAGGTCAGAATAGCAATCAGCCCCAGCATTTT. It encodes CATSRGQNSNQPQHF. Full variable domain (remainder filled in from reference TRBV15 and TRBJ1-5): DAMVIQNPRYQVTQFGKPVTLSCSQTLNHNVMYWYQQKSSQAPKLLFHYYDKDFNNEADTPDNFQSRRPNTSFCFLDIRSPGLGDTAMYLCATSRGQNSNQPQHFGDGTRLSIL.

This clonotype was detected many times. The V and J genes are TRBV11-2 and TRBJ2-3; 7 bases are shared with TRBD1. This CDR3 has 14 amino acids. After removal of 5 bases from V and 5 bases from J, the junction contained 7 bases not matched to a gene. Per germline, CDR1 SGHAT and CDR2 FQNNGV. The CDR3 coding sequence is TGTGCCAGCAGCCGGGACAGTTTAATAGATACGCAGTATTTT. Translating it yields CASSRDSLIDTQYF.

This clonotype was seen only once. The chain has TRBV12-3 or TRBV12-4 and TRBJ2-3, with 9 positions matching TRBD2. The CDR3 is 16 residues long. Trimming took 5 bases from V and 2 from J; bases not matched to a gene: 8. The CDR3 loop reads CASSPNSGSFTDTQYF. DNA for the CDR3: TGTGCCAGCAGTCCAAATAGCGGGAGCTTCACAGATACGCAGTATTTT.